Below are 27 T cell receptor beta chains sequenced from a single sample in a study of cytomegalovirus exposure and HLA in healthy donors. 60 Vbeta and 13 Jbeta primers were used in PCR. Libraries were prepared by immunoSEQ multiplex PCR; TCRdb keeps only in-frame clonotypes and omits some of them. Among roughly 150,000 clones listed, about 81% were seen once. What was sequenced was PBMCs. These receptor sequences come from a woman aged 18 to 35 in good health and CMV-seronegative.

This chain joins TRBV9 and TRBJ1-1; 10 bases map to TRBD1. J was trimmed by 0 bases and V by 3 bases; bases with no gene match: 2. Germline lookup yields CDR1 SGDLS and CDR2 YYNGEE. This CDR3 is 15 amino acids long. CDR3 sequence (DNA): TGTGCCAGCAGCGGACAGGGGGCCTTGAACACTGAAGCTTTCTTT. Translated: CASSGQGALNTEAFF. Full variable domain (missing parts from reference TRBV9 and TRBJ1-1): DSGVTQTPKHLITATGQRVTLRCSPRSGDLSVYWYQQSLDQGLQFLIQYYNGEERAKGNILERFSAQQFPDLHSELNLSSLELGDSALYFCASSGQGALNTEAFFGQGTRLTVV.

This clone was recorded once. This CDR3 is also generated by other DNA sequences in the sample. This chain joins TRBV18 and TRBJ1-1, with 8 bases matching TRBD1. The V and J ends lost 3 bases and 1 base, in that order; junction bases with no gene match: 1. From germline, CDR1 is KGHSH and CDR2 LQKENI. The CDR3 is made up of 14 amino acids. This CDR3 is CASSPTGGNTEAFF. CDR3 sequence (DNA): TGTGCCAGCTCACCTACAGGGGGGAACACTGAAGCTTTCTTT.

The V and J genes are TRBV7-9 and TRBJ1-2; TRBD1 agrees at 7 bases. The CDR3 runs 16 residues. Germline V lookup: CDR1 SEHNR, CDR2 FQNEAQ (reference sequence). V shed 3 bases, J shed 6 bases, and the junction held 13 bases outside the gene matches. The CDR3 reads CASSFRGGEESHGYTF. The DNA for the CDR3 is TGTGCCAGCAGCTTTAGAGGGGGCGAAGAGTCCCATGGCTACACCTTC.

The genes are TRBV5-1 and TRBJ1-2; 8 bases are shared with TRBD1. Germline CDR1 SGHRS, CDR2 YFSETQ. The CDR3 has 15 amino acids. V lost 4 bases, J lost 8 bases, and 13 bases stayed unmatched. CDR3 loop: CASSQQGVPLVGYTF. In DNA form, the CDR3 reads TGCGCCAGCAGCCAACAGGGGGTGCCCCTGGTCGGCTACACCTTC.

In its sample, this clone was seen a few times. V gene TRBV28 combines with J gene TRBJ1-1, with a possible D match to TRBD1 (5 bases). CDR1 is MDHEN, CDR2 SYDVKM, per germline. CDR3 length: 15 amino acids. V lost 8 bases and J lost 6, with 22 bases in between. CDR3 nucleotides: TGTGCCAGCTTTTATAGCGGGCGGGGGTTAGCTGAAGCTTTCTTT. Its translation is CASFYSGRGLAEAFF.

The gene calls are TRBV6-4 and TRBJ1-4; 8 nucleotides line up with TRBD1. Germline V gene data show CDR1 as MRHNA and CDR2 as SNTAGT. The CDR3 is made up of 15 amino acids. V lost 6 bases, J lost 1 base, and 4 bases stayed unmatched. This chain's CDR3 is CASRGQGETNEKLFF. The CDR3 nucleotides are TGTGCCAGCAGAGGACAGGGAGAAACTAATGAAAAACTGTTTTTT.

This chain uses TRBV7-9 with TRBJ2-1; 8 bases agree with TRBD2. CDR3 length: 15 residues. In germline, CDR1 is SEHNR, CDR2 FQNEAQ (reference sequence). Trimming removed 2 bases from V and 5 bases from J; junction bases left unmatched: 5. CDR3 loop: CASSLISGSNNEQFF. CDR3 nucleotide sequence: TGTGCCAGCAGCTTAATAAGCGGGAGTAACAATGAGCAGTTCTTC.

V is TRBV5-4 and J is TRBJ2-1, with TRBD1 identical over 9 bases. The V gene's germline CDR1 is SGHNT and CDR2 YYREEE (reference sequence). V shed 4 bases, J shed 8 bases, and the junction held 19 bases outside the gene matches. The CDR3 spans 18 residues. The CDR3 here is CASSRKLLGQGFMDEQFF. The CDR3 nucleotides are TGTGCCAGCAGCCGCAAATTGCTAGGACAGGGGTTTATGGATGAGCAGTTCTTC.

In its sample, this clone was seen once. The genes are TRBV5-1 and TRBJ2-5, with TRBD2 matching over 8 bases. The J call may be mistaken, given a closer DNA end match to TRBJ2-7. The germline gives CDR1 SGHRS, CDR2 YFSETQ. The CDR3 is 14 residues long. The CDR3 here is CASSPFLAGGEQYF. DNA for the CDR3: TGCGCCAGCAGCCCCTTCTTGGCGGGAGGCGAGCAGTACTTC.

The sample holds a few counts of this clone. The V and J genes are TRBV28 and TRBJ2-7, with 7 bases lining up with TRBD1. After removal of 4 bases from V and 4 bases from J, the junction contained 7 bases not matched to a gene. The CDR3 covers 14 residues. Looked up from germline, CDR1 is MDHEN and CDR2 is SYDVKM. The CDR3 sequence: CASSYPGQSYEQYF. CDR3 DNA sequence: TGTGCCAGCAGTTATCCGGGACAGTCATACGAGCAGTACTTC.

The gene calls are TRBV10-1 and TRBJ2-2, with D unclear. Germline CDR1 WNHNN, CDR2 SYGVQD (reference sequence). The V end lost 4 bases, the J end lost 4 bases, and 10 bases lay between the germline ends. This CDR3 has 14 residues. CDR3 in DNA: TGCGCCAGCAGTGTCGTACTCATCACCGGGGAGCTGTTTTTT. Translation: CASSVVLITGELFF.

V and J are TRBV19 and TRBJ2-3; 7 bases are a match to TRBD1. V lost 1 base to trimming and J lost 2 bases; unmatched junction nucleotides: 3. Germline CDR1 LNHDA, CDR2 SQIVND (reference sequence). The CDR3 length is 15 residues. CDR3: CASSIGTGSTDTQYF. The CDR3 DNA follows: TGTGCCAGTAGTATAGGGACAGGATCCACAGATACGCAGTATTTT. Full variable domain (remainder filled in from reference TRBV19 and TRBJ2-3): DGGITQSPKYLFRKEGQNVTLSCEQNLNHDAMYWYRQDPGQGLRLIYYSQIVNDFQKGDIAEGYSVSREKKESFPLTVTSAQKNPTAFYLCASSIGTGSTDTQYFGPGTRLTVL.

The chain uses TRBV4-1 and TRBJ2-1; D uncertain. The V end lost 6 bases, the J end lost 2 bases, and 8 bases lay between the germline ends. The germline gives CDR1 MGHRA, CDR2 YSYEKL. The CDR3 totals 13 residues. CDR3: CASSLVPYNEQFF. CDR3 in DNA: TGCGCCAGCAGTCTAGTGCCCTACAATGAGCAGTTCTTC.

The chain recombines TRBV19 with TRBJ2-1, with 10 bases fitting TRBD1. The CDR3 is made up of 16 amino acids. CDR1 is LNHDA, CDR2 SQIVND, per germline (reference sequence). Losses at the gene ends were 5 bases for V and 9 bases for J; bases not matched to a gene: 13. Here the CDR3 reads CASSLRGTGEIIEQFF. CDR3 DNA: TGTGCCAGTAGTCTCCGCGGGACAGGGGAGATCATTGAGCAGTTCTTC.

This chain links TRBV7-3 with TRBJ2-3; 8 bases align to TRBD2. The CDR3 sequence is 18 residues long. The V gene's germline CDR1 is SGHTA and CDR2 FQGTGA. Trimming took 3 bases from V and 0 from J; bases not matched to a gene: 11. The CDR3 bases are TGTGCCAGCAGCTTTGGGGCTAGCGGGCCGTCTAGCACAGATACGCAGTATTTT. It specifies CASSFGASGPSSTDTQYF. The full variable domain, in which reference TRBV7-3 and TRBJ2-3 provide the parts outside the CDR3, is GAGVSQTPSNKVTEKGKYVELRCDPISGHTALYWYRQSLGQGPEFLIYFQGTGAADDSGLPNDRFFAVRPEGSVSTLKIQRTERGDSAVYLCASSFGASGPSSTDTQYFGPGTRLTVL.

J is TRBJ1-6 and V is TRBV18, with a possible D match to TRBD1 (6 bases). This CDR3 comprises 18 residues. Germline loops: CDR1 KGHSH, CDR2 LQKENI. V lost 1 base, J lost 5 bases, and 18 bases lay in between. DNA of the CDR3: TGTGCCAGCTCACCACTAAACGGGGGGCGATCCAATAATTCACCCCTCCACTTT. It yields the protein CASSPLNGGRSNNSPLHF.

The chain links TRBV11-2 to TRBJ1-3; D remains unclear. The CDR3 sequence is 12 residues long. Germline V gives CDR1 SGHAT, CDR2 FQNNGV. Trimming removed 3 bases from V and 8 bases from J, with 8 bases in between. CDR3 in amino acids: CASSFWGDTIYF. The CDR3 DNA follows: TGTGCCAGCAGCTTCTGGGGAGACACCATATATTTT. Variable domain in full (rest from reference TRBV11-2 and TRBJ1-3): EAGVAQSPRYKIIEKRQSVAFWCNPISGHATLYWYQQILGQGPKLLIQFQNNGVVDDSQLPKDRFSAERLKGVDSTLKIQPAKLEDSAVYLCASSFWGDTIYFGEGSWLTVV.

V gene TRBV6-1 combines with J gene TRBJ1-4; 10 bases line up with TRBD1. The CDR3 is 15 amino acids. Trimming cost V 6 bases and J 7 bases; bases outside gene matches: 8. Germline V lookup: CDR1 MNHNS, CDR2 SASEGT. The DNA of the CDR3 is TGTGCCAGCAGCCCTTCGACAGGGGGCTTTGAAAAACTGTTTTTT. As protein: CASSPSTGGFEKLFF.

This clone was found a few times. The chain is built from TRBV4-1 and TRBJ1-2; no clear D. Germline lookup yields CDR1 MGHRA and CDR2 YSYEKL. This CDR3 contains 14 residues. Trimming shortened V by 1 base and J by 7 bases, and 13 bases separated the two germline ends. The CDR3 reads CASSQVMFGGGYTF. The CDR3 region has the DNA TGCGCCAGCAGCCAAGTTATGTTCGGTGGTGGCTACACCTTC.

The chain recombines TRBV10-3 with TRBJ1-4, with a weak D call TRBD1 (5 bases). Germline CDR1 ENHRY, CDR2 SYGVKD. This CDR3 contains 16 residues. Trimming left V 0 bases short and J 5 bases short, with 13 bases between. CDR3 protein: CAISESRGPRNEKLFF. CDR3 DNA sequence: TGTGCCATCAGTGAGTCAAGGGGCCCCCGGAATGAAAAACTGTTTTTT.

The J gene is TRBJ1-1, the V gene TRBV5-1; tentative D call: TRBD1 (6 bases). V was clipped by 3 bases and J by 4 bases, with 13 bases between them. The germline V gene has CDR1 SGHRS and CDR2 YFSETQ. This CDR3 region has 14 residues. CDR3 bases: TGCGCCAGCAGCTCTAAGGGGGGGGGCACTGAAGCTTTCTTT. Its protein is CASSSKGGGTEAFF.

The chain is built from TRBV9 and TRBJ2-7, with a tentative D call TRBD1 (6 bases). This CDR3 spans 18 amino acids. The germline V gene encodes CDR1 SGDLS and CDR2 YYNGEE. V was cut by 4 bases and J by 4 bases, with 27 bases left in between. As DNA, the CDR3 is TGTGCCAGCAGCCCGAACAACCACCAGGGGACCAGGATATACGAGCAGTACTTC. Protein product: CASSPNNHQGTRIYEQYF.

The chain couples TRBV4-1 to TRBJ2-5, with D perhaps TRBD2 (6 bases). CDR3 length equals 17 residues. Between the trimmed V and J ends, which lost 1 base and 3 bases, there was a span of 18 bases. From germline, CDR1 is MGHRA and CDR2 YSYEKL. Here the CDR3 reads CASSQGNGGTHKETQYF. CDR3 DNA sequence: TGCGCCAGCAGCCAAGGAAACGGCGGGACTCATAAAGAGACCCAGTACTTC.

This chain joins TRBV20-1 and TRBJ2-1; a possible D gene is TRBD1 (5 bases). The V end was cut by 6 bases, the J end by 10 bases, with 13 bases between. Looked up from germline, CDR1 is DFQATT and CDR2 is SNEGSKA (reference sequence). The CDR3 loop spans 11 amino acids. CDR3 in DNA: TGCAGTGCGGGTAGGGGTTTCGAGCAGTTCTTC. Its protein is CSAGRGFEQFF.

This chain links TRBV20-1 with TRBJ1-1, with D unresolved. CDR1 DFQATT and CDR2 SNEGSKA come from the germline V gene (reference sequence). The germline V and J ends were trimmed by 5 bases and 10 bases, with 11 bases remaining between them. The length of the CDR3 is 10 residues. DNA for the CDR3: TGCAGTGCTCCGCGCCTTGGAGCTTTCTTT. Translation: CSAPRLGAFF.

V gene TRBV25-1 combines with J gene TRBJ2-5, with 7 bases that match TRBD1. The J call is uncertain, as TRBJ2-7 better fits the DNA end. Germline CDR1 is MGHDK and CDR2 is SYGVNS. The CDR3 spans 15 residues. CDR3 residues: CASTSFGGQSYEQYF. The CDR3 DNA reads TGTGCCAGCACTTCTTTTGGGGGACAGTCCTACGAGCAGTACTTC.

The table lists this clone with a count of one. The DNA of the CDR3 is TGCGCCAGCAGCTTGGATGCAGTTAACTATGGCTACACCTTC. Translating gives CASSLDAVNYGYTF. The rearrangement links TRBV5-1 to TRBJ1-2; D is unclear. Trimming left V 0 bases short and J 1 base short, with 7 bases between. The germline CDR1 and CDR2 sequences are SGHRS and YFSETQ. This CDR3 has 14 amino acids.